Sequencing of this T cell receptor (beta chain) was carried out in a study of CD8+ T cells in alopecia areata. Study-level findings and limits: Scalp clonality dropped significantly under tofacitinib, as did expanded CD8+ top-100 clones. Uncertain still, given a single nonresponder, is whether baseline CD8+ expansion links to response. Scalp and blood samples kept many expanded lesional clones throughout tofacitinib.

Turning to this clone: Its antigen is as yet unknown.

Investigators isolated RNA and reverse transcribed it into cDNA to act as the sequencing template. Only in-frame clones appear in the TCRdb table, and some are missing; sequencing was by immunoSEQ multiplex PCR. This table has 150,000 to 200,000 clones, 58% appearing once. Indicated treatment: oral pan-JAK inhibitor, 5-10 mg twice daily. Alopecia areata patients provided lesional scalp punch biopsies and peripheral blood, both collected for the study. Trimming took 0 bases from V and 3 from J; bases not matched to a gene: 0. Germline CDR1 is SGHRS and CDR2 is YFSETQ. CDR3 length: 15 residues. The chain employs TRBV5-1 and TRBJ2-5; 12 positions match TRBD2. The source is a human donor with alopecia areata. The material was CD4+ T cells sorted from blood, obtained at approximately week 56, from a patient treated with tofacitinib. Here the CDR3 reads CASSLGLAGEETQYF. The CDR3 nucleotides are TGCGCCAGCAGCTTGGGACTAGCGGGGGAAGAGACCCAGTACTTC.